The clone carrying this T cell receptor (beta chain) has more than one count but fewer than ten. This sample is drawn from a study of human T cells and chemical hapten exposure. TCRdb re-called the RACE reads through MiXCR, storing one row per CDR3 protein. The sample includes roughly 180,000 distinct CDR3 sequences, around 22% of them seen just once. Trimming shortened V by 1 base and J by 6 bases, and 3 bases separated the two germline ends. The CDR3 is made up of 11 amino acids. CDR1 is SEHNR, CDR2 FQNEAQ, per germline (reference sequence). Time point indicated: patch test 1, 2 weeks after DPC sensitization. As to treatment: therapeutic diphenylcyclopropenone sensitization with weekly scalp DPC.

V usage is TRBV7-9 and J usage is TRBJ1-2; D gene unclear. The sequence was obtained from a woman in her fifties or sixties with alopecia areata. Some clones in this sample may be carry-over from other donors' samples. Sample: whole blood, taken in connection with sensitization to the hapten diphenylcyclopropenone (DPC). This CDR3 reads CASSLDHGYTF. In DNA form, the CDR3 reads TGTGCCAGCAGCTTAGATCATGGCTACACCTTC.